This T cell receptor beta chain came from a study of neurological immune-mediated disorders. Study outcomes and limitations: No sharing of CDR3 amino acid sequences was observed among expanded clones across subjects, suggesting private repertoires in all groups.

The table lists this clonotype with many counts. The antigen is undetermined. The sorted libraries involved the use of about 1 million CD4+ or CD8+ T cells. Germline CDR1 and CDR2: SGHRS and YFSETQ. This CDR3 contains 13 residues. Trimming took 4 bases from V and 5 from J, leaving 9 bases between them. One entry per CDR3 protein results from TCRdb running MiXCR on the 5' RACE reads. Altogether tens of thousands of distinct CDR3 sequences are present, roughly 3.7% being singletons, with the ten largest covering about 23%. Sequencing was done on a sample of CD4+ T cells from blood. This TCR was sampled from a woman aged 35 to 49 in good health. The rearrangement uses TRBV5-1 and TRBJ1-4, with D maybe TRBD1 (6 bases). CDR3 residues: CASSLGTNEKLFF. The CDR3 DNA reads TGCGCCAGCAGCCTGGGGACAAATGAAAAACTGTTTTTT.